This T cell receptor (beta chain) was recorded in a study of early T cells in non-severe SARS-CoV-2 infection. Germline V gives CDR1 SNHLY, CDR2 FYNNEI. This CDR3 has 14 amino acids. The germline V and J ends were trimmed by 6 bases and 0 bases, with 11 bases remaining between them. Individual cDNA molecules carried attached unique molecular identifiers. Each CDR3 protein gets one entry after TCRdb re-called the 5' RACE reads with MiXCR. This sample has 83,000 or so distinct CDR3 sequences, with under 11% found just once. The chain combines TRBV2 with TRBJ1-1; D is undetermined. This sequence was found in an adult who was a healthcare worker with PCR-confirmed SARS-CoV-2 infection or an uninfected control (not recorded which). The material sequenced was whole blood, taken at baseline. The CDR3 DNA reads as TGTGCCAGCAGCGAGTCCAGAGTGAACACTGAAGCTTTCTTT. This translates into CASSESRVNTEAFF.